This T cell receptor beta chain was sequenced for a study of T cell responses to AZD1222 COVID-19 vaccine. Points from the study as a whole: Spike-specific TCR breadth and depth rose after two AZD1222 doses. Spike-wide coverage was observed for vaccine-associated CD4 TCRs, with dominant responses at 160-218 and 743-854. Just six people given AZD1222 tested seropositive at baseline. Donors, mostly white British, included more females; clonal diversity was possibly underestimated.

TCRdb's copy holds only in-frame clones and misses some; the assay was immunoSEQ multiplex PCR. The profile covers fewer than 150,000 clones, with more than 85% appearing a single time and about 1% taken by the ten largest. V was clipped by 6 bases and J by 3 bases; unmatched bases: 12. The CDR3 length is 15 residues. The germline gives CDR1 SGDLS, CDR2 YYNGEE. Details on this clone: Its antigen is unknown.

This clonotype was obtained from an adult in good health. The gene calls are TRBV9 and TRBJ2-7; 7 nucleotides line up with TRBD1. The sequenced sample was peripheral blood, obtained on day 0 of AZD1222 vaccination. DNA for the CDR3: TGTGCCAGCAACCCCACAGGGGAATTTGTCTACGAGCAGTACTTC. It specifies CASNPTGEFVYEQYF.